The 27 T cell receptor beta chains listed next were all sequenced from one sample in a study of cytomegalovirus exposure and HLA in healthy donors. Primers: 60 Vbeta forward and 13 Jbeta reverse. TCRdb keeps only in-frame clones here, not all; method: immunoSEQ multiplex PCR. Of under 200,000 clones in the sample, about 77% were seen once. The specimen was PBMCs. These receptors all come from a man aged 55-75 years in good health and CMV-seronegative.

CDR3 coding DNA: TGTGCCAGCAGCTTGGTTTTAGTCACAGGGGGTGAGCAGTTCTTC. This translates into CASSLVLVTGGEQFF. The rearrangement joins TRBV5-6 to TRBJ2-1, with TRBD1 matching 8 bases. Germline CDR1 reads SGHDT; CDR2 reads YYEEEE. V was pared by 0 bases and J by 9 bases, with 8 bases of the junction left unmatched. The CDR3 length is 15 residues. Full variable domain (remainder filled in from reference TRBV5-6 and TRBJ2-1): DAGVTQSPTHLIKTRGQQVTLRCSPKSGHDTVSWYQQALGQGPQFIFQYYEEEERQRGNFPDRFSGHQFPNYSSELNVNALLLGDSALYLCASSLVLVTGGEQFFGPGTRLTVL.

As DNA, the CDR3 is TGTGCCAGCAGCCCCATGGGAGGGAGTGGCTACACCTTC. Translation gives CASSPMGGSGYTF. The V gene is TRBV2, the J gene TRBJ1-2; no clear D gene. Germline V gene data show CDR1 as SNHLY and CDR2 as FYNNEI. V shed 6 bases and J shed 7 bases, with 15 bases lying between them. This CDR3 has 13 amino acids. The full variable domain, rest sourced from reference TRBV2 and TRBJ1-2, is EPEVTQTPSHQVTQMGQEVILRCVPISNHLYFYWYRQILGQKVEFLVSFYNNEISEKSEIFDDQFSVERPDGSNFTLKIRSTKLEDSAMYFCASSPMGGSGYTFGSGTRLTVV.

The CDR3 sequence: CASSQDPSVNTGELFF. The CDR3 bases are TGTGCCAGCAGCCAAGATCCTAGCGTGAACACCGGGGAGCTGTTTTTT. The chain joins TRBV4-2 to TRBJ2-2; D might be TRBD2 (6 bases). Germline CDR1 is LGHNA and CDR2 is YNFKEQ. The ends were cut back, 0 bases at V and 1 base at J, with 9 bases in the middle. The CDR3 length is 16 residues.

The chain employs TRBV5-1 and TRBJ2-7; unclear D gene. V lost 4 bases and J 2 bases, leaving 10 bases between the germline ends. This CDR3 spans 13 amino acids. Per the germline V gene, CDR1 is SGHRS and CDR2 is YFSETQ. CDR3 sequence: CASSETVTYEQYF. As DNA, the CDR3 is TGCGCCAGCAGCGAAACAGTTACCTACGAGCAGTACTTC.

As concerns this clone: The junction departs from the called germline gene at one end, perhaps through a read error. The chain recombines TRBV9 with TRBJ2-5; 10 nucleotides match TRBD1. Germline assignment: CDR1 SGDLS and CDR2 YYNGEE. This CDR3 is 17 amino acids long. CDR3 coding DNA: TGTGCCAGCAGCGTAGGAGTCGGAGACAGGGGGCACGAGACCCAGCACTTC. Amino acids: CASSVGVGDRGHETQHF.

The chain combines TRBV27 with TRBJ1-5; no reliable D call. The germline gives CDR1 MNHEY, CDR2 SMNVEV (reference sequence). The V end lost 6 bases, the J end lost 2 bases, and 5 bases lay between the germline ends. The CDR3 is 12 residues long. The CDR3 sequence: CASRSGNQPQHF. CDR3 nucleotide sequence: TGTGCCAGCAGAAGCGGCAATCAGCCCCAGCATTTT.

The genes are TRBV4-2 and TRBJ1-4; perhaps TRBD1 as D (5 bases). The CDR3 is 15 residues long. The V gene's germline CDR1 is LGHNA and CDR2 YNFKEQ. Trimming removed 0 bases from V and 7 bases from J, with 12 bases in between. The CDR3 is CASSQEAQAGEKLFF. The CDR3 DNA reads as TGTGCCAGCAGCCAAGAGGCACAGGCAGGTGAAAAACTGTTTTTT.

In this sample, this clone turned up a few times. This chain uses TRBV11-2 with TRBJ2-2, with TRBD2 matching 11 bases. Trimming removed 6 bases from V and 4 bases from J; junction bases left unmatched: 4. CDR3 size: 15 residues. Looked up from germline, CDR1 is SGHAT and CDR2 is FQNNGV. CDR3 region: CASSKLAGVTGELFF. The DNA of the CDR3 is TGTGCCAGCAGTAAACTAGCGGGGGTCACCGGGGAGCTGTTTTTT. The variable domain in full, completed from reference TRBV11-2 and TRBJ2-2, reads EAGVAQSPRYKIIEKRQSVAFWCNPISGHATLYWYQQILGQGPKLLIQFQNNGVVDDSQLPKDRFSAERLKGVDSTLKIQPAKLEDSAVYLCASSKLAGVTGELFFGEGSRLTVL.

CDR3 sequence: CASSPSGRYGYTF. As DNA, the CDR3 is TGTGCCAGCAGCCCCTCCGGGAGGTATGGCTACACCTTC. The gene calls are TRBV13 and TRBJ1-2; D remains unclear. Trimming shortened V by 5 bases and J by 5 bases, and 12 bases separated the two germline ends. The CDR3 has 13 amino acids. In germline, CDR1 is PRHDT, CDR2 FYEKMQ (reference sequence).

The chain joins TRBV6-6 to TRBJ2-7, with 8 bases fitting TRBD1. V dropped 9 bases and J dropped 1; count of bases not matched to a gene: 8. The CDR3 contains 14 residues. The germline gives CDR1 MNHNY, CDR2 SVGAGI (reference sequence). This CDR3 is CARPQGELSYEQYF. The CDR3 nucleotides read TGTGCCAGACCACAGGGGGAACTGTCCTACGAGCAGTACTTC.

The chain recombines TRBV13 with TRBJ2-4, with a weak D call TRBD1 (6 bases). V was clipped by 0 bases and J by 15 bases, with 15 bases between them. The CDR3 extends over 13 amino acids. Germline lookup yields CDR1 PRHDT and CDR2 FYEKMQ (reference sequence). CDR3 sequence reads: CASSLGTGRAWYF. CDR3 in DNA: TGTGCCAGCAGCTTAGGTACAGGGCGGGCATGGTACTTC.

This chain connects TRBV2 to TRBJ2-7, with 7 bases identical to TRBD1. The CDR3 covers 14 residues. CDR1 SNHLY and CDR2 FYNNEI come from the germline V gene. Trimming took 2 bases from V and 5 from J; bases not matched to a gene: 6. The chain's CDR3 is CASSETGETDEQYF. The CDR3, as DNA: TGTGCCAGCAGTGAAACAGGGGAGACTGACGAGCAGTACTTC.

The chain recombines TRBV2 with TRBJ1-6, with 9 bases aligning to TRBD1. Trimming at V came to 4 bases and at J to 8 bases, leaving 3 bases not matched to a gene. Germline lookup yields CDR1 SNHLY and CDR2 FYNNEI. The CDR3 totals 14 residues. The CDR3: CASSGDRVDSPLHF. The CDR3, as DNA: TGTGCCAGCAGTGGGGACAGGGTCGATTCACCCCTCCACTTT. The complete variable domain, with remaining parts taken from reference TRBV2 and TRBJ1-6, reads EPEVTQTPSHQVTQMGQEVILRCVPISNHLYFYWYRQILGQKVEFLVSFYNNEISEKSEIFDDQFSVERPDGSNFTLKIRSTKLEDSAMYFCASSGDRVDSPLHFGNGTRLTVT.

This clone was recorded once. The rearrangement uses TRBV5-1 and TRBJ2-5, with D perhaps matching TRBD2 (5 bases). The germline V gene encodes CDR1 SGHRS and CDR2 YFSETQ. This CDR3 spans 15 amino acids. V was trimmed by 0 bases and J by 4 bases, leaving 13 bases between them. CDR3 nucleotides: TGCGCCAGCAGCTTGGGAGCGGCGACAAGAGAGACCCAGTACTTC. Residues: CASSLGAATRETQYF.

The V and J genes are TRBV7-9 and TRBJ1-2, with 7 bases matching TRBD1. CDR1 SEHNR and CDR2 FQNEAQ come from the germline V gene (reference sequence). The length of the CDR3 is 14 residues. Trimming removed 3 bases from V and 7 bases from J; junction bases left unmatched: 8. The CDR3 reads CASSLSDRTSGYTF. CDR3 DNA: TGTGCCAGCAGCTTGTCGGACAGGACCAGTGGCTACACCTTC.

The V call is TRBV30, the J call TRBJ1-1; a possible D gene is TRBD1 (5 bases). The CDR3 spans 12 residues. CDR1 and CDR2 from the germline V gene are GTSNPN and SVGIG (reference sequence). Between the trimmed V and J ends, which lost 8 bases and 7 bases, there was a span of 17 bases. As DNA, the CDR3 is TGTGCCGGAACAACCTACGGGGGTGAAGCTTTCTTT. This sequence encodes CAGTTYGGEAFF.

This rearrangement joins TRBV5-1 to TRBJ2-7, with D perhaps TRBD1 (5 bases). Germline V gene lookup returns CDR1 SGHRS and CDR2 YFSETQ. V lost 7 bases to trimming and J lost 3 bases, with 11 bases between them. This CDR3 region has 12 residues. CDR3 DNA: TGCGCCAGCCGCGCCCAGGGCTACGAGCAGTACTTC. Translating it yields CASRAQGYEQYF.

DNA for the CDR3: TGTGCCACCAGCAGAGGCTTTGGACAGGTGGAGGGGACCCAGTACTTC. Protein: CATSRGFGQVEGTQYF. The rearrangement uses TRBV15 and TRBJ2-5; perhaps TRBD1 as D (7 bases). The germline V gene has CDR1 LNHNV and CDR2 YYDKDF (reference sequence). The CDR3 covers 16 residues. V was pared by 1 base and J by 7 bases, with 19 bases between. The entire variable domain, with the rest obtained from reference TRBV15 and TRBJ2-5, is as follows: DAMVIQNPRYQVTQFGKPVTLSCSQTLNHNVMYWYQQKSSQAPKLLFHYYDKDFNNEADTPDNFQSRRPNTSFCFLDIRSPGLGDTAMYLCATSRGFGQVEGTQYFGPGTRLLVL.

The CDR3 reads CAVAPQGAPGNEQYF. The CDR3 DNA reads TGTGCCGTCGCCCCACAGGGGGCGCCAGGAAACGAGCAGTACTTC. The rearrangement links TRBV6-1 to TRBJ2-7; 9 positions match TRBD1. Looked up from germline, CDR1 is MNHNS and CDR2 is SASEGT. After removal of 11 bases from V and 5 bases from J, the junction contained 16 bases not matched to a gene. The CDR3 has 15 amino acids.

The rearrangement uses TRBV5-1 and TRBJ1-1; a weak D match, TRBD1 (5 bases). Deletions cut 0 bases from V and 5 bases from J, with 14 bases between. Germline V gene lookup returns CDR1 SGHRS and CDR2 YFSETQ. The CDR3 runs 15 residues. Here the CDR3 DNA reads TGCGCCAGCAGCTTGGACCGGGGGGTTAGTACTGAAGCTTTCTTT. This gives the protein CASSLDRGVSTEAFF.

Of note for this clone: This CDR3 is also generated by other DNA sequences in the sample. The chain links TRBV28 to TRBJ1-5; 7 bases agree with TRBD1. V lost 5 bases, J lost 0 bases, and 1 base stayed unmatched. The CDR3 loop spans 14 amino acids. Germline V gene lookup returns CDR1 MDHEN and CDR2 SYDVKM. The DNA of the CDR3 is TGTGCCAGCAGTAGGGACAGTAGCAATCAGCCCCAGCATTTT. Its protein is CASSRDSSNQPQHF.

CDR3 nucleotide sequence: TGTGCCACCGCTCTATCTAGCGGGGGGCCCTACGAGCAGTACTTC. This encodes CATALSSGGPYEQYF. The chain is built from TRBV10-3 and TRBJ2-5; TRBD2 agrees at 11 bases. The DNA end is a closer match to TRBJ2-7, so the J assignment may be wrong. The CDR3 is made up of 15 amino acids. Germline V gene sequence: CDR1 ENHRY, CDR2 SYGVKD.

The V gene is TRBV9, the J gene TRBJ2-2; 7 nucleotides align to TRBD1. The CDR3 length is 16 residues. CDR1 and CDR2 from the germline V gene are SGDLS and YYNGEE. V lost 2 bases and J lost 1; bases outside the gene matches: 5. CDR3 bases: TGTGCCAGCAGCGTTACCGGACAGGTGAACACCGGGGAGCTGTTTTTT. As protein: CASSVTGQVNTGELFF.

J is TRBJ1-2 and V is TRBV9; D remains ambiguous. V lost 3 bases and J lost 3, with 18 bases in between. CDR1 is SGDLS, CDR2 YYNGEE, per germline. The CDR3 totals 16 residues. DNA of the CDR3: TGTGCCAGCAGCGCAGGCAGCAGGTCTTCGTACTATGGCTACACCTTC. Its protein product is CASSAGSRSSYYGYTF.

This chain connects TRBV6-1 to TRBJ1-2; TRBD1 is a possible D gene (5 bases). The germline V gene encodes CDR1 MNHNS and CDR2 SASEGT. Trimming shortened V by 3 bases and J by 5 bases, and 13 bases separated the two germline ends. The CDR3 is 14 amino acids. CDR3 region: CASSDDRGRYGYTF. The DNA for the CDR3 is TGTGCCAGCAGTGATGACAGAGGACGGTATGGCTACACCTTC.

The rearrangement links TRBV15 to TRBJ1-5, with 12 nucleotides matching TRBD1. CDR3 length equals 16 residues. Germline V gene sequence: CDR1 LNHNV, CDR2 YYDKDF (reference sequence). With V trimmed by 4 bases and J by 6 bases, 7 bases remained unmatched. The CDR3 sequence: CATSKGGQGAGQPQHF. The CDR3 DNA reads as TGTGCCACCAGCAAGGGGGGACAGGGGGCGGGTCAGCCCCAGCATTTT.

V gene TRBV7-9 combines with J gene TRBJ2-5; 9 bases match TRBD2. Trimming at V came to 5 bases and at J to 5 bases, leaving 6 bases not matched to a gene. This CDR3 has 14 residues. Germline CDR1 and CDR2: SEHNR and FQNEAQ (reference sequence). As DNA, the CDR3 is TGTGCCAGCAGCCTCGGGACTAGCAGGGAGACCCAGTACTTC. This translates into CASSLGTSRETQYF.